This TCR beta chain emerged from a study of T cell changes during pregnancy in multiple sclerosis. Only in-frame clones appear in the TCRdb table, and some are missing; sequencing was by immunoSEQ multiplex PCR. The sample shows roughly 23,000 clones, around nine tenths of them seen only once. CDR3 length: 14 amino acids. With 3 bases clipped from V and 6 bases from J, the junction kept 8 bases outside the gene matches. Per germline, CDR1 MDHEN and CDR2 SYDVKM. This chain connects TRBV28 to TRBJ2-7; 7 bases are a match to TRBD2. This receptor was identified in a female donor with multiple sclerosis, enrolled in a pregnancy study. Sequencing used CD8+ T cells from peripheral blood mononuclear cells, obtained in the first trimester of pregnancy. CDR3 in DNA: TGTGCCAGCAGTTTCCACGGGCTAGCGGCCGAGCAGTACTTC. This gives the protein CASSFHGLAAEQYF.